The 28 T cell receptor beta chains given below trace back to one sample, sequenced in a study of blood T cell repertoires in COVID-19. This table comes from immunoSEQ multiplex PCR, and its TCRdb copy is limited to in-frame clones, with some not included. Of 65,000 to 80,000 clones in the sample, about nine tenths are singletons; the top ten hold roughly 18%. The sequencing sample was made of peripheral blood. These receptors came from an elderly man in a cohort sampled during active COVID-19.

In this sample, this clone turned up a few times. V gene TRBV6-1 combines with J gene TRBJ1-2, with D maybe TRBD1 (5 bases). CDR1 and CDR2 (germline): MNHNS, SASEGT. This CDR3 is built from 15 residues. The V end lost 0 bases, the J end lost 4 bases, and 12 bases lay between the germline ends. CDR3 residues: CASSEAPGQVYGYTF. The CDR3 region has the DNA TGTGCCAGCAGTGAAGCGCCCGGACAAGTCTATGGCTACACCTTC.

This clone showed up just once. This rearrangement joins TRBV7-3 to TRBJ2-1; 9 bases are a match to TRBD2. The V gene end was trimmed by 2 bases and the J gene end by 7 bases; junction bases not matched to a gene: 6. The CDR3 covers 15 residues. The germline CDR1 and CDR2 sequences are SGHTA and FQGTGA. The DNA for the CDR3 is TGTGCCAGCAGCTTAGGACTAGCGCGTATGAATGAGCAGTTCTTC. The encoded protein is CASSLGLARMNEQFF. Full variable domain (outside the CDR3, taken from reference TRBV7-3 and TRBJ2-1): GAGVSQTPSNKVTEKGKYVELRCDPISGHTALYWYRQSLGQGPEFLIYFQGTGAADDSGLPNDRFFAVRPEGSVSTLKIQRTERGDSAVYLCASSLGLARMNEQFFGPGTRLTVL.

The gene calls are TRBV6-5 and TRBJ1-6, with 9 bases aligning to TRBD1. Per the germline V gene, CDR1 is MNHEY and CDR2 is SVGAGI. Unmatched junction bases numbered 7, after V lost 5 bases and J lost 8 bases. CDR3 length: 15 amino acids. CDR3 in amino acids: CASSTLTGGYSPLHF. The CDR3 nucleotides are TGTGCCAGCAGTACGCTGACAGGGGGATATTCACCCCTCCACTTT.

The CDR3 spells CASSARTGTREQYF. The CDR3 nucleotides read TGTGCCAGCAGCGCCCGGACAGGGACGAGGGAGCAGTACTTC. The rearrangement links TRBV4-2 to TRBJ2-7, with 8 positions matching TRBD1. Germline CDR1 and CDR2: LGHNA and YNFKEQ. With V trimmed by 5 bases and J by 7 bases, 10 bases remained unmatched. The CDR3 spans 14 residues.

CDR3 residues: CASSLASDYGYTF. Here the CDR3 DNA reads TGTGCCAGCAGCTTAGCGTCGGACTATGGCTACACCTTC. J is TRBJ1-2 and V is TRBV7-8; D is uncertain. V dropped 0 bases and J dropped 3 bases, with 5 bases sitting between them. CDR3 length equals 13 residues. Germline CDR1 SGHVS, CDR2 FQNEAQ. Together with reference TRBV7-8 and TRBJ1-2, the CDR3 gives the full variable domain: GAGVSQSPRYKVAKRGQDVALRCDPISGHVSLFWYQQALGQGPEFLTYFQNEAQLDKSGLPSDRFFAERPEGSVSTLKIQRTQQEDSAVYLCASSLASDYGYTFGSGTRLTVV.

V gene TRBV6-5 combines with J gene TRBJ1-1; D might be TRBD1 (5 bases). V was shortened by 7 bases and J by 1 base, with 13 bases between the two germline ends. Looked up from germline, CDR1 is MNHEY and CDR2 is SVGAGI. This CDR3 is 14 amino acids long. The CDR3 region is CASTLDRRNTEAFF. The CDR3 bases are TGTGCCAGCACCCTAGACAGACGGAACACTGAAGCTTTCTTT.

V is TRBV20-1 and J is TRBJ2-3, with TRBD2 as a possible D gene (5 bases). Trimming removed 0 bases from V and 11 bases from J, with 6 bases in between. The germline CDR1 and CDR2 sequences are DFQATT and SNEGSKA (reference sequence). The CDR3 is 10 amino acids. Here the CDR3 reads CSARDAGQYF. The CDR3 DNA reads as TGCAGTGCTAGAGACGCGGGGCAGTATTTT.

The rearrangement uses TRBV19 and TRBJ2-3; TRBD1 might be the D (6 bases). This CDR3 is built from 17 residues. Per the germline V gene, CDR1 is LNHDA and CDR2 is SQIVND (reference sequence). The ends were cut back, 6 bases at V and 0 bases at J, with 19 bases in the middle. The CDR3 spells CASRNPHRDGSTDTQYF. The CDR3, as DNA: TGTGCCAGTAGGAACCCTCACAGGGATGGGAGCACAGATACGCAGTATTTT. Drawing the rest from reference TRBV19 and TRBJ2-3, the complete variable domain is DGGITQSPKYLFRKEGQNVTLSCEQNLNHDAMYWYRQDPGQGLRLIYYSQIVNDFQKGDIAEGYSVSREKKESFPLTVTSAQKNPTAFYLCASRNPHRDGSTDTQYFGPGTRLTVL.

The rearrangement links TRBV5-6 to TRBJ2-7, with D hard to call. V was cut by 2 bases and J by 4 bases, with 7 bases left in between. This CDR3 is 12 amino acids long. Germline V lookup: CDR1 SGHDT, CDR2 YYEEEE. DNA of the CDR3: TGTGCCAGCAGCTTTCAGTTGTACGAGCAGTACTTC. Residues: CASSFQLYEQYF. Looking up the rest from reference TRBV5-6 and TRBJ2-7 gives the full variable domain: DAGVTQSPTHLIKTRGQQVTLRCSPKSGHDTVSWYQQALGQGPQFIFQYYEEEERQRGNFPDRFSGHQFPNYSSELNVNALLLGDSALYLCASSFQLYEQYFGPGTRLTVT.

The chain is built from TRBV19 and TRBJ2-3, with D tentatively TRBD2 (5 bases). The CDR3 has 13 amino acids. CDR1 LNHDA and CDR2 SQIVND come from the germline V gene (reference sequence). The V and J ends lost 9 bases and 2 bases respectively, with 12 bases between them. Here the CDR3 DNA reads TGTGCCAGCAAACCGGGAAACACAGATACGCAGTATTTT. Translation gives CASKPGNTDTQYF.

The chain joins TRBV2 to TRBJ2-1, with TRBD2 as a possible D gene (5 bases). The CDR3 covers 13 residues. With 5 bases removed from V and 9 bases from J, the gap between germline ends came to 14 bases. The germline CDR1 and CDR2 sequences are SNHLY and FYNNEI. Written as DNA, the CDR3 is TGTGCCAGCAGTCAGGTACTGAGGGCTGAGCAGTTCTTC. Its translation: CASSQVLRAEQFF.

This chain connects TRBV2 to TRBJ2-5; D is undetermined. The CDR3 extends over 13 amino acids. V was cut by 4 bases and J by 4 bases, with 10 bases left in between. Per germline, CDR1 SNHLY and CDR2 FYNNEI. CDR3: CASSVQARETQYF. In nucleotides, the CDR3 is TGTGCCAGCAGTGTGCAGGCCCGAGAGACCCAGTACTTC.

The chain combines TRBV5-4 with TRBJ2-1; the match to TRBD2 covers 7 bases. The V and J ends lost 4 bases and 4 bases, in that order; junction bases with no gene match: 11. CDR3 size: 16 residues. CDR1 and CDR2 from the germline V gene are SGHNT and YYREEE (reference sequence). For the CDR3, the DNA is TGTGCCAGCAGCAGCGTTGGGCGGGGGATTTACAATGAGCAGTTCTTC. The encoded protein is CASSSVGRGIYNEQFF. Variable domain in full (rest from reference TRBV5-4 and TRBJ2-1): ETGVTQSPTHLIKTRGQQVTLRCSSQSGHNTVSWYQQALGQGPQFIFQYYREEENGRGNFPPRFSGLQFPNYSSELNVNALELDDSALYLCASSSVGRGIYNEQFFGPGTRLTVL.

This chain links TRBV19 with TRBJ1-2, with D possibly TRBD1 on 5 matching bases. The length of the CDR3 is 13 residues. Germline V CDR1 and CDR2: LNHDA, SQIVND (reference sequence). Deletions cut 7 bases from V and 1 base from J, with 10 bases between. This CDR3 is CASNDRDNYGYTF. The CDR3 bases are TGTGCCAGTAACGACAGAGATAACTATGGCTACACCTTC. The whole variable domain, filled in from reference TRBV19 and TRBJ1-2, reads DGGITQSPKYLFRKEGQNVTLSCEQNLNHDAMYWYRQDPGQGLRLIYYSQIVNDFQKGDIAEGYSVSREKKESFPLTVTSAQKNPTAFYLCASNDRDNYGYTFGSGTRLTVV.

This clone was found once. This rearrangement joins TRBV4-1 to TRBJ2-1, with TRBD1 matching 11 bases. The CDR3 extends over 18 amino acids. V lost 2 bases to trimming and J lost 6 bases; unmatched junction nucleotides: 12. The germline CDR1 and CDR2 sequences are MGHRA and YSYEKL. CDR3 residues: CASSQSLTGTGGRNEQFF. The CDR3 region has the DNA TGCGCCAGCAGCCAATCTCTGACCGGGACAGGGGGTCGCAATGAGCAGTTCTTC.

This chain links TRBV25-1 with TRBJ2-7; 7 positions agree with TRBD2. There are 13 residues in the CDR3. Germline CDR1 is MGHDK and CDR2 is SYGVNS. The junction had 7 bases not matched to a gene; V was cut back by 4 bases and J by 7 bases. Here the CDR3 reads CASSVTPGGEQYF. CDR3 DNA sequence: TGTGCCAGCAGTGTGACGCCCGGGGGGGAGCAGTACTTC.

The chain links TRBV3-1 (or the pseudogene TRBV3-2) to TRBJ2-2; 9 nucleotides align to TRBD1. V was pared by 3 bases and J by 5 bases, with 7 bases of the junction left unmatched. Germline V gene lookup returns CDR1 LGHDT and CDR2 YNNKEL (reference sequence). The CDR3 is 16 amino acids. This chain's CDR3 is CASSHYRDRATGELFF. In DNA form, the CDR3 reads TGTGCCAGCAGCCATTACCGGGACAGGGCAACCGGGGAGCTGTTTTTT.

The chain employs TRBV20-1 and TRBJ2-7; D is possibly TRBD1 (6 bases). This CDR3 is 11 amino acids long. Trimming cost V 5 bases and J 3 bases, with 8 bases left between them. From germline, CDR1 is DFQATT and CDR2 SNEGSKA (reference sequence). CDR3 in amino acids: CSALQGYEQYF. CDR3 sequence (DNA): TGCAGTGCTCTACAGGGCTACGAGCAGTACTTC.

This clone was seen only a few times. The gene calls are TRBV5-1 and TRBJ1-2; maybe TRBD1 (6 bases). V lost 0 bases and J 7 bases, leaving 13 bases between the germline ends. The CDR3 has 14 amino acids. CDR1 and CDR2 (germline): SGHRS, YFSETQ. The CDR3 sequence: CASSLEGRGTGYTF. The CDR3 DNA reads as TGCGCCAGCAGCTTGGAGGGCAGGGGTACTGGCTACACCTTC. Complete variable domain (other parts from reference TRBV5-1 and TRBJ1-2): KAGVTQTPRYLIKTRGQQVTLSCSPISGHRSVSWYQQTPGQGLQFLFEYFSETQRNKGNFPGRFSGRQFSNSRSEMNVSTLELGDSALYLCASSLEGRGTGYTFGSGTRLTVV.

Remarks on this clone: This CDR3 fails to terminate in the conserved phenylalanine or tryptophan, so it likely reflects a read error. It is unclear where the CDR3 begins or ends on the DNA, so no DNA is shown, and the CDR3 is as TCRdb lists it. CDR3 in amino acids: CASSAETLESLV. The V and J genes are TRBV5-1 and TRBJ1-2. Germline lookup yields CDR1 SGHRS and CDR2 YFSETQ. The CDR3 spans 12 residues, counting both ends.

V usage is TRBV4-1 and J usage is TRBJ1-5, with D possibly being TRBD1 (5 bases). In germline, CDR1 is MGHRA, CDR2 YSYEKL. The CDR3 runs to 14 residues. Trimming cost V 1 base and J 7 bases, with 11 bases left between them. The CDR3 sequence: CASSQAGFDQPQHF. CDR3 nucleotides: TGCGCCAGCAGCCAAGCAGGGTTTGACCAGCCCCAGCATTTT.

J is TRBJ1-6 and V is TRBV2, with 9 bases aligning to TRBD1. Losses at the gene ends were 10 bases for V and 4 bases for J; bases not matched to a gene: 5. The CDR3 covers 14 residues. Germline CDR1 reads SNHLY; CDR2 reads FYNNEI. CDR3 sequence reads: CAIRTGDYNSPLHF. In DNA, the CDR3 is TGTGCCATCAGGACAGGGGATTATAATTCACCCCTCCACTTT.

This chain connects TRBV15 to TRBJ2-7; possibly TRBD1 for D (6 bases). Germline CDR1 reads LNHNV; CDR2 reads YYDKDF (reference sequence). This CDR3 is built from 14 residues. V lost 8 bases and J lost 6, with 20 bases in between. The CDR3 DNA sequence: TGTGCCACCTACCTATACAGGGAGACCTGCGAGCAGTACGTC. It is translated as CATYLYRETCEQYV.

J is TRBJ2-1 and V is TRBV7-2; maybe TRBD1 (6 bases). V was shortened by 3 bases and J by 8 bases, with 11 bases between the two germline ends. CDR1 is SGHTA, CDR2 FQGNSA, per germline. The CDR3 loop spans 13 amino acids. The CDR3 reads CASSFTGLDEQFF. CDR3 bases: TGTGCCAGCAGCTTCACAGGGCTCGATGAGCAGTTCTTC.

This chain connects TRBV7-9 to TRBJ2-3, with D uncertain. Germline-derived CDR1 and CDR2 are SEHNR and FQNEAQ (reference sequence). V was pared by 1 base and J by 2 bases, with 7 bases between. This CDR3 contains 14 residues. CDR3 DNA: TGTGCCAGCAGCTTAGTCCAGTACACAGATACGCAGTATTTT. Protein sequence: CASSLVQYTDTQYF.

CDR3 sequence reads: CASSVLGALDTQYF. The CDR3 DNA reads as TGTGCCAGCAGCGTATTGGGGGCATTAGATACGCAGTATTTT. The gene calls are TRBV9 and TRBJ2-3, with D perhaps TRBD1 (6 bases). Germline lookup yields CDR1 SGDLS and CDR2 YYNGEE. This CDR3 has 14 amino acids. Trimming left V 1 base short and J 5 bases short, with 11 bases between.

The V and J genes are TRBV15 and TRBJ1-5, with D perhaps matching TRBD1 (5 bases). Trimming took 0 bases from V and 0 from J, leaving 6 bases between them. This CDR3 spans 15 amino acids. Germline V gene lookup returns CDR1 LNHNV and CDR2 YYDKDF (reference sequence). DNA for the CDR3: TGTGCCACCAGCAGAGATCAGGGTAGCAATCAGCCCCAGCATTTT. This codes for CATSRDQGSNQPQHF.

V and J are TRBV11-2 and TRBJ1-5; 10 positions agree with TRBD1. CDR1 and CDR2 from the germline V gene are SGHAT and FQNNGV. V lost 1 base and J lost 2; bases outside the gene matches: 2. This CDR3 comprises 16 residues. The CDR3 spells CASSLAGTGGNQPQHF. The CDR3 nucleotides are TGTGCCAGCAGCTTAGCCGGGACAGGGGGCAATCAGCCCCAGCATTTT. Full variable domain (outside the CDR3, taken from reference TRBV11-2 and TRBJ1-5): EAGVAQSPRYKIIEKRQSVAFWCNPISGHATLYWYQQILGQGPKLLIQFQNNGVVDDSQLPKDRFSAERLKGVDSTLKIQPAKLEDSAVYLCASSLAGTGGNQPQHFGDGTRLSIL.